The rows below give T cell receptor beta chains drawn from one sample of a study of OX40 agonist ivuxolimab in advanced cancers. Here immunoSEQ multiplex PCR was the method, and the copy in TCRdb shows in-frame clones only, minus some. The repertoire holds around 30,000 clones, with about 88% as singletons. The source material was CD4+ or CD8+ T cells sorted from blood, sampled in a trial of the OX40 agonist ivuxolimab. These receptors all come from an adult with an advanced solid tumor such as melanoma, head and neck, liver or kidney cancer. Both conserved end residues are part of each CDR3. A D gene is named only where the DNA matches it firmly. Only part of the rows carry a size: once, few, many, or a class if the clone is expanded.

D gene | J gene | CDR3 length | V gene | clone size | CDR3 protein | CDR3 DNA
. | TRBJ1-5 | 18 | TRBV27 | . | CASSLYPEAANSNQPQHF | TGTGCCAGCAGTTTATACCCGGAAGCAGCAAATAGCAATCAGCCCCAGCATTTT
. | TRBJ2-3 | 14 | TRBV6-5 | . | CASSQRASGLTQYF | TGTGCCAGCAGCCAAAGGGCCTCCGGATTGACGCAGTATTTT
. | TRBJ2-7 | 10 | TRBV27 | . | CASSWGEQYF | TGTGCCAGCAGTTGGGGCGAGCAGTACTTC
. | TRBJ2-5 | 13 | TRBV28 | . | CASGVGHQETQYF | TGTGCCAGCGGCGTAGGGCACCAAGAGACCCAGTACTTC
. | TRBJ2-5 | 15 | TRBV6-6 | . | CASSYMGPGTETQYF | TGTGCCAGCAGTTACATGGGTCCGGGGACAGAGACCCAGTACTTC
. | TRBJ1-5 | 12 | TRBV5-6 | . | CASSLGFQPQHF | TGTGCCAGCAGCTTGGGGTTTCAGCCCCAGCATTTT
. | TRBJ2-7 | 13 | TRBV5-1 | . | CASSERPFYEQYF | TGCGCCAGCTCGGAAAGGCCCTTCTACGAGCAGTACTTC
. | TRBJ1-5 | 16 | TRBV7-9 | . | CASSLGAQGLDQPQHF | TGTGCCAGCAGCTTAGGGGCCCAGGGACTAGATCAGCCCCAGCATTTT
. | TRBJ2-2 | 15 | TRBV9 | . | CASTRGGSSTGELFF | TGTGCCAGCACCAGGGGGGGTTCAAGCACCGGGGAGCTGTTTTTT
. | TRBJ1-5 | 17 | TRBV4-1 | . | CASSPITETPINQPQHF | TGCGCCAGCAGCCCTATAACAGAGACACCCATTAATCAGCCCCAGCATTTT
TRBD1 | TRBJ1-1 | 15 | TRBV9 | . | CASSGARGLSTEAFF | TGTGCCAGCAGCGGCGCAAGGGGGCTCAGCACTGAAGCTTTCTTT
. | TRBJ1-4 | 11 | TRBV28 | . | CASGSGTQLFF | TGTGCCAGCGGATCCGGGACACAACTGTTTTTT
TRBD1 | TRBJ1-1 | 15 | TRBV19 | few | CASKPGQSMNTEAFF | TGTGCCAGTAAACCGGGACAGTCAATGAACACTGAAGCTTTCTTT
. | TRBJ2-7 | 13 | TRBV7-9 | . | CASSLAESYEQYF | TGTGCCAGCAGCTTAGCCGAATCCTACGAGCAGTACTTC
. | TRBJ1-2 | 14 | TRBV6-5 | once | CASSYGQGTYGYTF | TGTGCCAGCAGTTACGGGCAGGGAACCTATGGCTACACCTTC
TRBD2 | TRBJ2-2 | 19 | TRBV27 | . | CASSLWRLAGVGNTGELFF | TGTGCCAGCAGTTTATGGAGGCTAGCGGGAGTGGGGAACACCGGGGAGCTGTTTTTT
TRBD1 | TRBJ2-7 | 15 | TRBV7-8 | . | CASSLATGVGYEQYF | TGTGCCAGCAGCTTAGCGACAGGGGTGGGCTACGAGCAGTACTTC
TRBD2 | TRBJ2-2 | 17 | TRBV7-3 | . | CASSLTIAGVGTGELFF | TGTGCCAGCAGCTTAACGATAGCGGGAGTGGGGACCGGGGAGCTGTTTTTT
. | TRBJ1-5 | 15 | TRBV6-5 | once | CASSFRTDSNQPQHF | TGTGCCAGCAGTTTTCGGACAGATAGCAATCAGCCCCAGCATTTT
. | TRBJ2-7 | 16 | TRBV4-2 | . | CASSSLALVGLGEQYF | TGTGCCAGCAGCTCACTGGCGCTAGTAGGCCTTGGGGAGCAGTACTTC
TRBD1 | TRBJ2-1 | 18 | TRBV29-1 | . | CSDRGPGVGATFYNEQFF | TGCAGCGACAGGGGGCCAGGGGTGGGAGCGACATTCTACAATGAGCAGTTCTTC
. | TRBJ1-6 | 13 | TRBV4-1 | . | CASSQVGNSPLHF | TGCGCCAGCAGCCAGGTCGGAAATTCACCCCTCCACTTT
. | TRBJ1-3 | 16 | TRBV28 | . | CASSPSPGPRGNTIYF | TGTGCCAGCAGTCCCTCTCCGGGACCCCGGGGGAACACCATATATTTT
. | TRBJ2-3 | 16 | TRBV13 | . | CASSSDVWERTDTQYF | TGTGCCAGCAGCTCCGACGTTTGGGAAAGGACAGATACGCAGTATTTT
. | TRBJ2-3 | 13 | TRBV7-6 | . | CASSRLVTDTQYF | TGTGCCAGCAGCAGACTAGTCACAGATACGCAGTATTTT
. | TRBJ2-1 | 15 | TRBV6-5 | . | CASSVSVGLANEQFF | TGTGCCAGCAGTGTTTCGGTGGGGCTGGCCAATGAGCAGTTCTTC
TRBD2 | TRBJ2-7 | 15 | TRBV7-9 | . | CASSALAGLTYEQYF | TGTGCCAGCAGCGCACTAGCGGGACTGACCTACGAGCAGTACTTC
. | TRBJ2-7 | 14 | TRBV10-3 | . | CATNRVASSYEQYF | TGTGCCACCAACCGGGTCGCGAGCTCCTACGAGCAGTACTTC
. | TRBJ2-2 | 16 | TRBV7-9 | . | CASSFPAGLHTGELFF | TGTGCCAGCAGCTTTCCGGCCGGCTTACACACCGGGGAGCTGTTTTTT
TRBD1 | TRBJ2-7 | 13 | TRBV6-5 | . | CASSDRGSYEQYF | TGTGCCAGCAGTGACAGGGGATCCTACGAGCAGTACTTC
. | TRBJ1-2 | 14 | TRBV4-1 | . | CASSQTRGSYGYTF | TGCGCCAGCAGCCAAACGAGGGGTTCCTATGGCTACACCTTC
. | TRBJ1-1 | 20 | TRBV5-8 | . | CASSLAIKDRATITGTEAFF | TGTGCCAGCAGCTTGGCAATAAAGGACAGAGCGACCATTACGGGCACTGAAGCTTTCTTT
TRBD1 | TRBJ2-7 | 15 | TRBV5-1 | . | CASSPGQGAVYEQYF | TGCGCCAGCAGCCCGGGACAGGGGGCGGTCTACGAGCAGTACTTC
. | TRBJ2-1 | 14 | TRBV4-1 | . | CASSQEGGYNEQFF | TGCGCCAGCAGCCAAGAAGGGGGCTACAATGAGCAGTTCTTC
TRBD2 | TRBJ2-5 | 14 | TRBV27 | . | CASSEGLVLATQYF | TGTGCCAGCAGTGAGGGACTAGTCCTAGCGACCCAGTACTTC
TRBD1 | TRBJ1-2 | 15 | TRBV6-1 | . | CASSQPGQGINGYTF | TGTGCCAGCAGCCAACCGGGACAGGGGATCAATGGCTACACCTTC
TRBD1 | TRBJ2-7 | 15 | TRBV9 | . | CASSVAGGASYEQYF | TGTGCCAGCAGCGTAGCAGGGGGCGCCTCCTACGAGCAGTACTTC
. | TRBJ1-2 | 16 | TRBV19 | . | CASSLTHGTENYGYTF | TGTGCCAGTAGCCTAACCCACGGGACCGAAAACTATGGCTACACCTTC
TRBD2 | TRBJ2-3 | 15 | TRBV27 | once | CASSTGTSGVDTQYF | TGTGCCAGCAGTACCGGGACTAGCGGGGTGGATACGCAGTATTTT
. | TRBJ1-2 | 11 | TRBV29-1 | . | CSVGQDNGYTF | TGCAGCGTGGGGCAGGACAATGGCTACACCTTC
TRBD1 | TRBJ2-7 | 16 | TRBV6-1 | . | CASSGPLGQGPYEQYF | TGTGCCAGCAGTGGTCCCTTGGGACAGGGTCCCTACGAGCAGTACTTC
. | TRBJ1-1 | 12 | TRBV10-2 | few | CASSDANTEAFF | TGCGCCAGCAGTGACGCGAACACTGAAGCTTTCTTT
TRBD1 | TRBJ2-1 | 15 | TRBV12-5 | . | CASGLWTGGGNEQFF | TGTGCTAGTGGTTTGTGGACAGGGGGTGGCAATGAGCAGTTCTTC
. | TRBJ2-7 | 12 | TRBV7-8 | . | CASSSNPYEQYF | TGTGCCAGCAGCTCCAACCCCTACGAGCAGTACTTC
. | TRBJ2-7 | 14 | TRBV2 | . | CASSEIHTSYERYF | TGTGCCAGCAGTGAAATCCACACCTCCTACGAGCGGTACTTC
. | TRBJ2-5 | 12 | TRBV25-1 | . | CASSELQETQYF | TGTGCCAGCAGTGAATTACAAGAGACCCAGTACTTC
. | TRBJ2-1 | 17 | TRBV19 | few | CASSISAHLVSYNEQFF | TGTGCCAGTAGTATAAGTGCGCACCTTGTCTCCTACAATGAGCAGTTCTTC
. | TRBJ1-2 | 16 | TRBV21-1 | . | CASSKIGTVPSYGYTF | TGTGCCAGCAGCAAAATAGGTACCGTACCCAGCTATGGCTACACCTTC
TRBD1 | TRBJ2-7 | 14 | TRBV19 | few | CASSIGTGDYEQYF | TGTGCCAGTAGTATCGGGACAGGCGACTACGAGCAGTACTTC
TRBD1 | TRBJ1-4 | 13 | TRBV7-9 | once | CASGVDRDEKLFF | TGTGCCAGCGGCGTTGACAGGGATGAAAAACTGTTTTTT
. | TRBJ1-4 | 10 | TRBV5-5 | . | CASSGRELFF | TGTGCCAGCAGCGGGCGGGAACTGTTTTTT
. | TRBJ2-7 | 14 | TRBV6-1 | . | CASSDLEGSGEQYF | TGTGCCAGCAGTGATTTGGAGGGATCGGGTGAGCAGTACTTC
. | TRBJ2-1 | 14 | TRBV9 | . | CASSKGSDHNEQFF | TGTGCCAGCAGTAAAGGAAGCGACCACAATGAGCAGTTCTTC
. | TRBJ2-7 | 13 | TRBV28 | . | CASTPTDPYEQYF | TGTGCCAGCACCCCGACAGACCCCTACGAGCAGTACTTC
. | TRBJ1-6 | 15 | TRBV6-5 | . | CASSYSILYNSPLHF | TGTGCCAGCAGTTACTCGATACTGTATAATTCACCCCTCCACTTT
. | TRBJ1-5 | 13 | TRBV28 | once | CASGRVFGQPQHF | TGTGCCAGCGGTAGGGTTTTCGGTCAGCCCCAGCATTTT
TRBD1 | TRBJ1-2 | 14 | TRBV25-1 | . | CASSVQGAVGGYTF | TGTGCCAGCAGTGTTCAGGGGGCTGTGGGTGGCTACACCTTC
TRBD1 | TRBJ1-2 | 13 | TRBV29-1 | . | CSVSTGGLFGYTF | TGCAGCGTTTCGACAGGGGGGTTGTTTGGCTACACCTTC
. | TRBJ1-2 | 12 | TRBV7-9 | . | CASNHQGHGYTF | TGTGCCAGCAACCACCAGGGTCATGGCTACACCTTC